The T cell receptor (beta chain) described here comes from a study of T cell responses to AZD1222 COVID-19 vaccine. TCRdb keeps only in-frame clones here, not all; method: immunoSEQ multiplex PCR. Found here are 130,000 to 150,000 clones, approximately 92% of them singletons; the top ten hold 1.5% to 2%. This clone was found once. V lost 0 bases, J lost 1 base, and 7 bases lay in between. CDR1 is SGHRS and CDR2 is YFSETQ in the germline V gene. This CDR3 contains 14 residues. The chain joins TRBV5-1 to TRBJ1-1; D gene uncertain. The source is an adult in good health. Source: peripheral blood, taken on day 0 of AZD1222 vaccination. DNA of the CDR3: TGCGCCAGCAGCTTGGTAAGCAAGAACACTGAAGCTTTCTTT. Protein sequence: CASSLVSKNTEAFF.